This TCR beta chain was retrieved from a study of blood T cell repertoires in COVID-19. Study-level information: T cells, B-cell-depleted T cells, or PBMCs supplied cDNA or gDNA.

Using immunoSEQ multiplex PCR, the repertoire was profiled, and TCRdb retains in-frame clones only, with some absent. The profile shows tens of thousands of clones, around 79% of them singletons. The sequencing input was peripheral blood. The source of this sequence is a human donor in a cohort sampled during active COVID-19.

The CDR3 region is CASSLSLIGTMGAYGYTF. For the CDR3, the DNA is TGTGCCAGCAGTTTATCGTTAATCGGGACTATGGGGGCCTATGGCTACACCTTC. The chain employs TRBV28 and TRBJ1-2; D is possibly TRBD1 (6 bases). There are 18 residues in the CDR3. The ends were cut back, 1 base at V and 4 bases at J, with 22 bases in the middle. In germline, CDR1 is MDHEN, CDR2 SYDVKM.